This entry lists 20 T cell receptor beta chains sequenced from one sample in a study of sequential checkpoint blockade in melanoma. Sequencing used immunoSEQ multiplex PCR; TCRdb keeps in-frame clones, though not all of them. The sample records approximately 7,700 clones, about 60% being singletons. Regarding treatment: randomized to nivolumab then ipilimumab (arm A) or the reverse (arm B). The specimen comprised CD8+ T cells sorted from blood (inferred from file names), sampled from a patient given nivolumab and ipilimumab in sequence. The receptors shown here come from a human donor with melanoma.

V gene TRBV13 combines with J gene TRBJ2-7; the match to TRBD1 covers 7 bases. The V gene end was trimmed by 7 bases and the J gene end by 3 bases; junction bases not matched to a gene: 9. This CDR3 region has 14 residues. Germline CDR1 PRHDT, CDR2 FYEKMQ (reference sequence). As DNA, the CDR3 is TGTGCCAGCACCCACGGGACAGCAAACTACGAGCAGTACTTC. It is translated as CASTHGTANYEQYF.

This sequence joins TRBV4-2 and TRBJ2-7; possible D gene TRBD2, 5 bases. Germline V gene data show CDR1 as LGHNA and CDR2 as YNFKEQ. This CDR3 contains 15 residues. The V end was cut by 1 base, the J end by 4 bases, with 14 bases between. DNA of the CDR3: TGTGCCAGCAGCCAAGGGACCCGCGGCGGGTACGAGCAGTACTTC. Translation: CASSQGTRGGYEQYF.

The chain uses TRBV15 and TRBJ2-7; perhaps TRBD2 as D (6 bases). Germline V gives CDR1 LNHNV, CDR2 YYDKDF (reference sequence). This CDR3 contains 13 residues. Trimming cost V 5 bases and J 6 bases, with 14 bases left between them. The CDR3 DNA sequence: TGTGCCACCAGCCCTAGAGGAGGGGCCGAGCAGTACTTC. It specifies CATSPRGGAEQYF.

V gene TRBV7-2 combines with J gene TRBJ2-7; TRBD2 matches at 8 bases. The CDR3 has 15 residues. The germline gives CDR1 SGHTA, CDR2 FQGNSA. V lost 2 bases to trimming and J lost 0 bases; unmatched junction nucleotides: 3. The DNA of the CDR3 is TGTGCCAGCAGCTTAATCCGGGAGGGCTCCTACGAGCAGTACTTC. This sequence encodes CASSLIREGSYEQYF.

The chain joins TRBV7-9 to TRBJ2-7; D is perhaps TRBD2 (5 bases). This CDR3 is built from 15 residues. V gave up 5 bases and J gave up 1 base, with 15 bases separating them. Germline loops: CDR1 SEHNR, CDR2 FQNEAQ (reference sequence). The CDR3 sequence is CASSPEGRRSYEQYF. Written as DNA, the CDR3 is TGTGCCAGCAGCCCCGAGGGTCGGAGATCCTACGAGCAGTACTTC.

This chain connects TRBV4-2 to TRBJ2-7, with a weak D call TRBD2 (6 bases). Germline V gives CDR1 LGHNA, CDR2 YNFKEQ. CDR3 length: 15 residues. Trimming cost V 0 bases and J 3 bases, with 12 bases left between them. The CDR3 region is CASSQDPGLLYEQYF. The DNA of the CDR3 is TGTGCCAGCAGCCAAGATCCAGGACTACTCTACGAGCAGTACTTC.

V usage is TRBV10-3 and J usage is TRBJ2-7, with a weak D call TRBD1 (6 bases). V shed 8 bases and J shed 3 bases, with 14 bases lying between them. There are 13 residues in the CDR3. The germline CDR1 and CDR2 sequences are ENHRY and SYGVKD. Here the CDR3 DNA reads TGTGCCATCCGTGGGGACACGCTCTACGAGCAGTACTTC. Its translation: CAIRGDTLYEQYF.

The CDR3 reads CASSELGFYGYTF. In nucleotides, the CDR3 is TGTGCCAGCAGTGAGTTGGGCTTCTATGGCTACACCTTC. The J gene is TRBJ1-2, the V gene TRBV25-1; the D is unclear. Germline CDR1 MGHDK, CDR2 SYGVNS. V dropped 3 bases and J dropped 4 bases, with 9 bases sitting between them. The CDR3 has 13 residues.

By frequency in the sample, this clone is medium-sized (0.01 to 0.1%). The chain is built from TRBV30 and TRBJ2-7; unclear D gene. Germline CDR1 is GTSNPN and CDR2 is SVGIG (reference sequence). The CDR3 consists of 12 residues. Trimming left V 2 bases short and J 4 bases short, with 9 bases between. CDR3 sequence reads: CAWSFPYYEQYF. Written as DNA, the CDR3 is TGTGCCTGGAGTTTCCCTTATTACGAGCAGTACTTC.

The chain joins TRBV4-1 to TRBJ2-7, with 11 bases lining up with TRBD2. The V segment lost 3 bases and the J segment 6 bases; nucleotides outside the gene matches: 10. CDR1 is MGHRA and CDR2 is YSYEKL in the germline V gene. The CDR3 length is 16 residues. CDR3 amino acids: CASSQGIAGGRGEQYF. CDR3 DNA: TGCGCCAGCAGCCAGGGCATAGCGGGAGGGAGGGGCGAGCAGTACTTC.

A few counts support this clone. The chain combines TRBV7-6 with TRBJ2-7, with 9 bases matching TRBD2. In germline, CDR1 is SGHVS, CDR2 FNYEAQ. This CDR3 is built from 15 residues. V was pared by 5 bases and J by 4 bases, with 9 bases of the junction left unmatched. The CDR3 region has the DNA TGTGCCAGCAGCCCATTAGCGGGAGATCAGTACGAGCAGTACTTC. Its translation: CASSPLAGDQYEQYF.

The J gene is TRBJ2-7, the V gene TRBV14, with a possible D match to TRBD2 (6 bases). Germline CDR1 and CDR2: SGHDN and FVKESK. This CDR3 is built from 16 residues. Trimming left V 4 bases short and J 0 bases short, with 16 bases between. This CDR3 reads CASSPTGGITSYEQYF. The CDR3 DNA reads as TGTGCCAGCAGCCCCACCGGGGGAATAACCTCCTACGAGCAGTACTTC.

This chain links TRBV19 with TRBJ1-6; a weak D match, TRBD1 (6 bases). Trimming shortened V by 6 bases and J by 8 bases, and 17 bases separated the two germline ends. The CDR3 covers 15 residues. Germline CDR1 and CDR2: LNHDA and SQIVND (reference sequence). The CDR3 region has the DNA TGTGCCAGTAGGAGGGGCCAGGGGATGGATTCACCCCTCCACTTT. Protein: CASRRGQGMDSPLHF.

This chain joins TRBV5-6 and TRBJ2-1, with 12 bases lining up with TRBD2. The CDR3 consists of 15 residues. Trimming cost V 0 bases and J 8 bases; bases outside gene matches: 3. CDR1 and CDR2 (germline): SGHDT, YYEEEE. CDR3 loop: CASSLGLAGGDEQFF. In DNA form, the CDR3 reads TGTGCCAGCAGCTTGGGGCTAGCGGGGGGGGATGAGCAGTTCTTC.

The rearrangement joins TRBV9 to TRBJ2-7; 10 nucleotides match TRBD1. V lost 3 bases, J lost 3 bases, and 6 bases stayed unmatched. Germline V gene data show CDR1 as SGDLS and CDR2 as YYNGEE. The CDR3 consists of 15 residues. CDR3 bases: TGTGCCAGCAGCGCGACAGGGGGCGCCGTCTACGAGCAGTACTTC. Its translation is CASSATGGAVYEQYF.

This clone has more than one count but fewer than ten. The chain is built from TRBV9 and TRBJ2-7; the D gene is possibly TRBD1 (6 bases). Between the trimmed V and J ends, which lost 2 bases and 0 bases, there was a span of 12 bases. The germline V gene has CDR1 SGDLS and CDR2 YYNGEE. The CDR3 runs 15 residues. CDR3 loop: CASSVDSSSSYEQYF. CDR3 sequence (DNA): TGTGCCAGCAGCGTGGACAGCTCTTCCTCCTACGAGCAGTACTTC.

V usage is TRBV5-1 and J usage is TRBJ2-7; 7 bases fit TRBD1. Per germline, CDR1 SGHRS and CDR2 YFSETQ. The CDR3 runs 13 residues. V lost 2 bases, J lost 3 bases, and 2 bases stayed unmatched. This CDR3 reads CASSFAGGYEQYF. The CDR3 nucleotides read TGCGCCAGCAGCTTTGCAGGGGGCTACGAGCAGTACTTC.

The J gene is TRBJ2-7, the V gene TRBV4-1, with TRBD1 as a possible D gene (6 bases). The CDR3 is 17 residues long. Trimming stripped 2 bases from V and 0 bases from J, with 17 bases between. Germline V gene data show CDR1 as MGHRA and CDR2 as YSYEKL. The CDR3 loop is CASSQRGAGVISYEQYF. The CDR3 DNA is TGCGCCAGCAGCCAAAGAGGGGCAGGGGTAATCTCCTACGAGCAGTACTTC.

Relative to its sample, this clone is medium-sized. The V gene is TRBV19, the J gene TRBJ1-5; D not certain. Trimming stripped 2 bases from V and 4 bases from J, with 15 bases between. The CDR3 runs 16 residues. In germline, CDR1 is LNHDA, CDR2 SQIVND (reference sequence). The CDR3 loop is CASSISSPTLNQPQHF. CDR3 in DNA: TGTGCCAGTAGTATATCTAGCCCTACTCTTAATCAGCCCCAGCATTTT.

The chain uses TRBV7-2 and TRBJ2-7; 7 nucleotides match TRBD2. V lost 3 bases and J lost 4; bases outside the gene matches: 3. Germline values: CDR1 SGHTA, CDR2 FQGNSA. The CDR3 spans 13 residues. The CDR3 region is CASSFAGAYEQYF. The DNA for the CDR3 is TGTGCCAGCAGCTTTGCGGGAGCTTACGAGCAGTACTTC.